This T cell receptor beta chain was identified in a study of Graves' ophthalmopathy and Graves' hyperthyroidism. Study findings and constraints: The blood repertoire also included most expanded thyroid clonotypes above 0.001 frequency.

The sample holds many counts of this clonotype. Its matching antigen is unknown. This CDR3 has 11 residues. Looked up from germline, CDR1 is MDHEN and CDR2 is SYDVKM. The V end was cut by 1 base, the J end by 6 bases, with 4 bases between. The sequenced template was RNA, covering the TCR beta CDR3 region. HTBI primers served in a first-round RT-PCR, which a second-round multiplex PCR followed. MiXCR was run by TCRdb on the multiplex PCR reads, yielding one entry per CDR3 protein. This table has roughly 350,000 distinct CDR3 sequences, about a sixth appearing once. Someone took the PBMCs out of more than 8.5 ml of fresh peripheral blood.

The J gene is TRBJ2-7, the V gene TRBV28; no clear D. The receptor was isolated from an adult woman with stable Graves' hyperthyroidism. Sequencing used peripheral blood. CDR3 in DNA: TGTGCCAGCAGTTTATATAGCGAGCAGTACTTC. Translating gives CASSLYSEQYF.